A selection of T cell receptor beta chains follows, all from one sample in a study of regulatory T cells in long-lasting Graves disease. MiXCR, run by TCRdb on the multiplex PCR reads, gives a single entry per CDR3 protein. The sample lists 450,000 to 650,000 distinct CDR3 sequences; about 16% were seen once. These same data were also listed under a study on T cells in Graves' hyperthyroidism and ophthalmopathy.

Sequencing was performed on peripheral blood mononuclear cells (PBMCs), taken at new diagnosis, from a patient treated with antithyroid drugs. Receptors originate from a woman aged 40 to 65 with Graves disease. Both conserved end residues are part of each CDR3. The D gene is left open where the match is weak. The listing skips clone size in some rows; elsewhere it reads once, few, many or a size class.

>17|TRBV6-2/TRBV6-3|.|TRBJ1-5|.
TGTGCCAGCAGTTCGGGAGGCGCGAGTGAAATTGGTCAGCTCCAGCATTTT
CASSSGGASEIGQLQHF
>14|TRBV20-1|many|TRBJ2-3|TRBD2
TGCAGTGCTAGAGTCGGGGGGTACACAGATACGCAGTATTTT
CSARVGGYTDTQYF
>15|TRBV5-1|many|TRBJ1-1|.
TGCGCCAGCAGCTTGAGGGCAGGGTCAAACACTGAAGCTTTCTTT
CASSLRAGSNTEAFF
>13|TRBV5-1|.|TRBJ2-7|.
TGCGCCAGCAGAAAGGTAGGGACCTACGAGCAGTACTTC
CASRKVGTYEQYF
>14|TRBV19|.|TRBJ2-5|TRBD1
TGTGCCAGTAGTAAGACAGGGGCTGGGGAGACCCAGTACTTC
CASSKTGAGETQYF
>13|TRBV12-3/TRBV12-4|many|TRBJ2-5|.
TGTGCCAGCAGAATTGAGGCGACCGAGACCCAGTACTTC
CASRIEATETQYF
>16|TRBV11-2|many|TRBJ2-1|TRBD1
TGTGCCAGCAGCTCGGGGGCAGGGGGCCGGTACAATGAGCAGTTCTTC
CASSSGAGGRYNEQFF
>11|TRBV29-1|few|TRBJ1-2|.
TGCAGCGCCCGGGACCGGTATGGCTACACCTTC
CSARDRYGYTF
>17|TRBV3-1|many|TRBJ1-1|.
TGTGCCAGCAGCCAAGTGGGCCAGGGGCGAGGATGGACTGAAGCTTTCTTT
CASSQVGQGRGWTEAFF
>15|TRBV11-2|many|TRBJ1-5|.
TGTGCCAGCAGCTTAGATGGCCAGGGCTCATGGCCCCAGCATTTT
CASSLDGQGSWPQHF
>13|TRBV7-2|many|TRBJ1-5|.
TGTGCCAGCAGCTCCCCGTGGGCTCAGCCCCAGCATTTT
CASSSPWAQPQHF
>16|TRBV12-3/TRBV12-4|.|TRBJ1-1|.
TGTGCCAGCAGCCCCCGGCATAATTCTGACTCTGGTGAAGCTTTCTTT
CASSPRHNSDSGEAFF
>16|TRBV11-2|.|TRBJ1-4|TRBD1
TGTGCCAGCAGCTTAGATTCCGGGACAGGGGGGGAAAAACTGTTTTTT
CASSLDSGTGGEKLFF
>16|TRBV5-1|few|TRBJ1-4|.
TGCGCCAGCAGCTTACTGGGACCGGAGTTGAATGAAAAACTGTTTTTT
CASSLLGPELNEKLFF
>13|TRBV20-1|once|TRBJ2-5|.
TGCAGTGCTACGGCCCATTTGCAAGAGACCCAGTACTTC
CSATAHLQETQYF
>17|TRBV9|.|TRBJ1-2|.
TGTGCCAGCAGCGTAGACGTACGGGTGAGGCAGGGTGTTGGCTACACCTTC
CASSVDVRVRQGVGYTF
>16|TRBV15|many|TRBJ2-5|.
TGTGCCACCAGCAGAGGTAGGGCCCTCGAGGAGGAGACCCAGTACTTC
CATSRGRALEEETQYF
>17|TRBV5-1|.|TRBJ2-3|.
TGCGCCAGCAGCTCACGGGGGGCAGGGGCCTACACAGATACGCAGTATTTT
CASSSRGAGAYTDTQYF